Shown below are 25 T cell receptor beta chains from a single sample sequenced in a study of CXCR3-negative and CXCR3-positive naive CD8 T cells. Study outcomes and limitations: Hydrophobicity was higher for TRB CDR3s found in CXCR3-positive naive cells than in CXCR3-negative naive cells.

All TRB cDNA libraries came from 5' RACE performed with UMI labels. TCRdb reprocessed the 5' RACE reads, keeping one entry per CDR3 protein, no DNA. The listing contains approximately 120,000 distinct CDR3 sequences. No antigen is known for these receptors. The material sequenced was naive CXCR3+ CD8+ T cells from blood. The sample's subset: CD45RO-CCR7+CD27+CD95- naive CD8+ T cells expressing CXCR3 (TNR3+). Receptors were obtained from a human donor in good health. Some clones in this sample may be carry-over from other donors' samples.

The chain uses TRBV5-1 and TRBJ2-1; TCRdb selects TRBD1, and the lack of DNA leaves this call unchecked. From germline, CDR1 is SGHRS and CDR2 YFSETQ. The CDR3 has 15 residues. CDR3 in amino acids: CASSEGQLLSNEQFF.

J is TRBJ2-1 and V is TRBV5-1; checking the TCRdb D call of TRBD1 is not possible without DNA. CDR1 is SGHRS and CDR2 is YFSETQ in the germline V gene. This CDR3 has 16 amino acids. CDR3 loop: CASSTGRRSSYNEQFF.

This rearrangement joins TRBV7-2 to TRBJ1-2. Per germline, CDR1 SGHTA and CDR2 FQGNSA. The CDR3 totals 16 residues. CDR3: CASSLVSWARSDGYTF.

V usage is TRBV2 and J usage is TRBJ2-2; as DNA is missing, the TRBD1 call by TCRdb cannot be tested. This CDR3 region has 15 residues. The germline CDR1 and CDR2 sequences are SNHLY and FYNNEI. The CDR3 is CASTRGEGFAGELFF.

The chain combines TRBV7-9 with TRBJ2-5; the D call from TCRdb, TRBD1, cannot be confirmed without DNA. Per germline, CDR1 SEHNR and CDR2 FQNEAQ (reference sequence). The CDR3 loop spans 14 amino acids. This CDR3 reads CASSDSTGESTQYF.

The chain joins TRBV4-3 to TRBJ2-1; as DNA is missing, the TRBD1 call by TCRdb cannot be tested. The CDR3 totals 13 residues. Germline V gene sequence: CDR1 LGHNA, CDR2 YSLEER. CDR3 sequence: CASSRARGGEQFF.

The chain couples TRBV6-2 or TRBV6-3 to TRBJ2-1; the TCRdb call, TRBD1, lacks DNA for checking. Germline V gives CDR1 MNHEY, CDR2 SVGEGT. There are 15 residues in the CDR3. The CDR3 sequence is CASRTEGRGYNEQFF.

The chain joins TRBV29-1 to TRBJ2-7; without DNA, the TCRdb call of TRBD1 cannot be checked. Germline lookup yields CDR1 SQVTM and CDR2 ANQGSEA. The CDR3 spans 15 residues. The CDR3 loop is CSVESVGQNSYEQYF.

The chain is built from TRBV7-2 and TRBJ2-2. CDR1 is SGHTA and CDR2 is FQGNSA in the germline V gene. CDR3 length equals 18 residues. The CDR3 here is CASSVRVFQIPHTGELFF.

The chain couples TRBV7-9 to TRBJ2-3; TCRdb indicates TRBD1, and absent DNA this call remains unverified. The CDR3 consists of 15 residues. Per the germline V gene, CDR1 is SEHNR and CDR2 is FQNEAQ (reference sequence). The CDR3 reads CASSLGQGRTDTQYF.

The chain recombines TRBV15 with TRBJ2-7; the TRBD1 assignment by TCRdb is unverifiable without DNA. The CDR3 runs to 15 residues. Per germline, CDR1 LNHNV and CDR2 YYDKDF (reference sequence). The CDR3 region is CATSRDGTFSYEQYF.

CDR3 sequence reads: CASSQVGHGDTGELFF. This sequence joins TRBV4-3 and TRBJ2-2; TCRdb's assignment of TRBD1 cannot be checked, as there is no DNA. This CDR3 has 16 amino acids. Per the germline V gene, CDR1 is LGHNA and CDR2 is YSLEER.

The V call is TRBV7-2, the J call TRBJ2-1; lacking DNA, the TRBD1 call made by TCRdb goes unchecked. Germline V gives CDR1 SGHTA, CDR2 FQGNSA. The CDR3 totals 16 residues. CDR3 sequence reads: CASSSAGRVSYNEQFF.

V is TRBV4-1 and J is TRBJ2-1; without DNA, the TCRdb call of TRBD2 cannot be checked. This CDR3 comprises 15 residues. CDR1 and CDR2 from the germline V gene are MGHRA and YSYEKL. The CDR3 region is CASSQGKGGSNEQFF.

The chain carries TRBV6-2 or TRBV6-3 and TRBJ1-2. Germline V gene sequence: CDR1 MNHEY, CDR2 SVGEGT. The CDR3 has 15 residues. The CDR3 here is CASSYSGNTNYGYTF.

The CDR3 protein is CASSPLGEVVGELFF. The chain is built from TRBV2 and TRBJ2-2; TCRdb outputs TRBD1, but without DNA this stays unchecked. CDR1 and CDR2 from the germline V gene are SNHLY and FYNNEI. This CDR3 is built from 15 residues.

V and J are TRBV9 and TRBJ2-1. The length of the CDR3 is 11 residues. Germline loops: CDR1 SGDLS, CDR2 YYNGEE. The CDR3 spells CASSVEEEQFF.

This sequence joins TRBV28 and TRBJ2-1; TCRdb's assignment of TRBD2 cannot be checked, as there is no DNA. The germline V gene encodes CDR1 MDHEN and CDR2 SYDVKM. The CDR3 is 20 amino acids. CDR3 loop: CASSLRYWTSGSRSYNEQFF.

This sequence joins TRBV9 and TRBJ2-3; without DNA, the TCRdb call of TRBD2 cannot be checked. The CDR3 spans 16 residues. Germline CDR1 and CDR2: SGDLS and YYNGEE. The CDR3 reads CASSLGLAEAGDTQYF.

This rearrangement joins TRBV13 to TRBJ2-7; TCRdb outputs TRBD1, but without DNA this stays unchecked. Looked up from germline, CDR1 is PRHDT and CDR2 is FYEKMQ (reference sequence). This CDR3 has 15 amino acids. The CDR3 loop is CASSPVAGGENEQYF. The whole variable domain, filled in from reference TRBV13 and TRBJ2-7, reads AAGVIQSPRHLIKEKRETATLKCYPIPRHDTVYWYQQGPGQDPQFLISFYEKMQSDKGSIPDRFSAQQFSDYHSELNMSSLELGDSALYFCASSPVAGGENEQYFGPGTRLTVT.

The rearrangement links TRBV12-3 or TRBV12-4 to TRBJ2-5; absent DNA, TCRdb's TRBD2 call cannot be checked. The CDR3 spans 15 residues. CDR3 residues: CASSPGLGQWETQYF.

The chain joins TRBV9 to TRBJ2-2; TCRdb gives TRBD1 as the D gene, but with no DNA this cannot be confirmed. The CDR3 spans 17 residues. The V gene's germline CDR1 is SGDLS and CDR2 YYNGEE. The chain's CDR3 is CASSVVDIREGTGELFF.

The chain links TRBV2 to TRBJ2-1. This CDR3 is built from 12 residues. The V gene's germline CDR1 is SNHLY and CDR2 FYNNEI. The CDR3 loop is CASSDDDNEQFF. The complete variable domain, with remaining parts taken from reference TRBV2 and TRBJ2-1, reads EPEVTQTPSHQVTQMGQEVILRCVPISNHLYFYWYRQILGQKVEFLVSFYNNEISEKSEIFDDQFSVERPDGSNFTLKIRSTKLEDSAMYFCASSDDDNEQFFGPGTRLTVL.

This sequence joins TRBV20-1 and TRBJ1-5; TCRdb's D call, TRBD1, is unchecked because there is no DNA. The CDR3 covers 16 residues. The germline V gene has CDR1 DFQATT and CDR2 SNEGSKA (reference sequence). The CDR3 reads CSARGLRDRGNQPQHF.

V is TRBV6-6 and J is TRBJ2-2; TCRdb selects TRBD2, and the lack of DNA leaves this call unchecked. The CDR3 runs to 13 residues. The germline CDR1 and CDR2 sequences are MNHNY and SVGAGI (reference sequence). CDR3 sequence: CASSQTRNGELFF.